A selection of T cell receptor beta chains follows, all from one sample in a study of cytotoxic CD8 clonotypes in ibrutinib-treated CLL. Profiling relied on immunoSEQ multiplex PCR, and the TCRdb table lists in-frame clones only, not all of them. The sample has hundreds of thousands of clones; 60% to 75% are singletons. The sequencing here drew on PBMCs, taken after 24 months of ibrutinib treatment. The source of these receptors is a human donor with chronic lymphocytic leukemia. Both conserved end residues are part of each CDR3. Size tells how often a clone was seen (once, few, many) or the class of an expanded clone, and some rows leave it out.

j_call v_call clone_size cdr3_aa
TRBJ2-3 TRBV5-1 . CARNRGLSTDTQYF
TRBJ2-5 TRBV5-1 . CASSLSGLHRGETQYF
TRBJ2-7 TRBV27 few CASSLTRTGYSYF
TRBJ2-7 TRBV28 . CASSLTAISYEQYF
TRBJ1-5 TRBV25-1 . CASSSGGSRPQHF
TRBJ2-3 TRBV6-5 . CASSYNPEGITQYF
TRBJ2-7 TRBV20-1 . CSARDGYEQYF
TRBJ1-1 TRBV30 . CASDRGLRTEAFF
TRBJ2-3 TRBV7-3 . CASSAGQGGGTDTQYF
TRBJ1-5 TRBV5-8 . CASSLNRGSGNQPQHF
TRBJ2-2 TRBV28 . CASSYPNYPAADLGTGELFF
TRBJ2-7 TRBV29-1 . CSVDNGAYEQYF
TRBJ2-3 TRBV19 few CASSRSTGVITDTQYF
TRBJ1-4 TRBV28 few CASFAGLDEKLFF
TRBJ2-1 TRBV28 . CASSLPGQGRDEQFF
TRBJ1-2 TRBV2 . CASSEGGTAGYTF
TRBJ2-1 TRBV25-1 . CASSDGTGYSYNEQFF
TRBJ2-5 TRBV6-5 . CASSYSNWARGETQYF
TRBJ1-2 TRBV29-1 . CSVETIQGGYTF
TRBJ2-3 TRBV9 . CASSVLAGHLGDTQYF
TRBJ1-2 TRBV10-3 . CAISFGTEVAGYTF
TRBJ1-1 TRBV28 . CASSLGSVAMNTEAFF
TRBJ1-1 TRBV6-5 . CASSYSPGRDTEAFF